One sample yielded the 25 T cell receptor beta chains listed below, sequenced in a study of T-cell reconstitution after alpha-beta-depleted transplantation in children. Using unique molecular identifiers, the investigators prepared the TCRbeta library. MiXCR was run by TCRdb on the PCR reads, yielding one entry per CDR3 protein. Of 200,000 to 300,000 distinct CDR3 sequences listed, around 12% are singletons. The material sequenced was PBMCs from the stem cell graft donor, taken from the stem cell graft. Receptor source: a human donor who donated a stem cell graft to a child with acute lymphoblastic leukemia.

This clonotype has a count of ten or more. V and J are TRBV6-1 and TRBJ2-7, with D uncertain. V gave up 3 bases and J gave up 7 bases, with 19 bases separating them. This CDR3 is built from 15 residues. The V gene's germline CDR1 is MNHNS and CDR2 SASEGT. CDR3 nucleotide sequence: TGTGCCAGCAGTGATCGGATAGGGTTGTCGCGGGAGCAGTACTTC. It is translated as CASSDRIGLSREQYF.

This clonotype was found a few times. V and J are TRBV10-3 and TRBJ2-7, with D possibly being TRBD1 (6 bases). The CDR3 spans 16 residues. Germline CDR1 reads ENHRY; CDR2 reads SYGVKD. V was trimmed by 8 bases and J by 4 bases, leaving 24 bases between them. The CDR3 sequence: CAIDRDNKGSRYEQYF. The CDR3 nucleotides are TGTGCCATCGACCGGGACAATAAGGGATCGCGGTACGAGCAGTACTTC.

This clonotype was counted ten times or more. This chain connects TRBV12-3 or TRBV12-4 to TRBJ2-3; D may correspond to TRBD1 or TRBD2 (6 bases each). V was trimmed by 2 bases and J by 2 bases, leaving 11 bases between them. The CDR3 runs 15 residues. The CDR3, as DNA: TGTGCCAGCAGTTTATCGGGGGCCCTCACAGATACGCAGTATTTT. Protein product: CASSLSGALTDTQYF.

Note on this clonotype: A clone one base away is much larger, so this may be a read error. The V gene is TRBV12-3 or TRBV12-4, the J gene TRBJ2-5; possible D gene TRBD2, 6 bases. V was cut by 10 bases and J by 7 bases, with 16 bases left in between. The CDR3 totals 12 residues. This chain's CDR3 is CAIAGGEWTQYF. The CDR3 DNA is TGTGCCATCGCAGGCGGGGAGTGGACCCAGTACTTC.

This clonotype was seen ten or more times. V is TRBV7-9 and J is TRBJ1-2; D possibly corresponds to TRBD1 (5 bases). Germline V gene lookup returns CDR1 SEHNR and CDR2 FQNEAQ (reference sequence). This CDR3 spans 15 amino acids. V gave up 1 base and J gave up 6 bases, with 15 bases separating them. The CDR3 sequence: CASSLVGRQTHGYTF. CDR3 in DNA: TGTGCCAGCAGCTTAGTGGGTCGACAGACTCATGGCTACACCTTC. Looking up the rest from reference TRBV7-9 and TRBJ1-2 gives the full variable domain: DTGVSQNPRHKITKRGQNVTFRCDPISEHNRLYWYRQTLGQGPEFLTYFQNEAQLEKSRLLSDRFSAERPKGSFSTLEIQRTEQGDSAMYLCASSLVGRQTHGYTFGSGTRLTVV.

This clonotype was seen many times. This CDR3 reads CASSPNREIGELFF. CDR3 nucleotides: TGTGCCAGCAGCCCGAACAGGGAGATCGGCGAACTGTTTTTT. The chain links TRBV9 to TRBJ1-4, with D maybe TRBD1 (6 bases). The germline CDR1 and CDR2 sequences are SGDLS and YYNGEE. The V end was cut by 4 bases, the J end by 12 bases, with 19 bases between. The CDR3 contains 14 residues.

This clonotype was picked up many times. The genes are TRBV6-6 and TRBJ1-5; D not resolved. Germline CDR1 reads MNHNY; CDR2 reads SVGAGI (reference sequence). The ends were cut back, 6 bases at V and 0 bases at J, with 6 bases in the middle. The CDR3 contains 13 residues. The CDR3 reads CASSQYSNQPQHF. The DNA for the CDR3 is TGTGCCAGCAGCCAATATAGCAATCAGCCCCAGCATTTT.

This clonotype was detected ten times or more. The chain recombines TRBV12-3 or TRBV12-4 with TRBJ1-1; a weak D match, TRBD1 (5 bases). The CDR3 runs 12 residues. V gave up 11 bases and J gave up 4 bases, with 14 bases separating them. This chain's CDR3 is CALKGQGTEAFF. The CDR3 DNA follows: TGTGCCCTTAAGGGGCAGGGCACTGAAGCTTTCTTT.

There are many counts of this clonotype. J is TRBJ1-2 and V is TRBV20-1; 8 nucleotides match TRBD1. The CDR3 covers 14 residues. The ends lost 5 bases at V and 4 bases at J; junction bases unmatched: 9. Germline V gene data show CDR1 as DFQATT and CDR2 as SNEGSKA (reference sequence). The CDR3 DNA is TGCAGTGCTCCTGGACAGGGCGCCATCTATGGCTACACCTTC. Protein: CSAPGQGAIYGYTF.

This clonotype was counted between two and nine times. This sequence joins TRBV11-2 and TRBJ2-1; D gene unclear. The CDR3 runs to 12 residues. Deletions cut 5 bases from V and 8 bases from J, with 10 bases between. Germline CDR1 SGHAT, CDR2 FQNNGV. DNA for the CDR3: TGTGCCAGCAGCCGACTTCGCGATGAGCAGTTCTTC. Its protein is CASSRLRDEQFF.

This clonotype showed up just a few times. The chain couples TRBV20-1 to TRBJ2-2; either TRBD1 or TRBD2 may fit D (5 bases each). Trimming cost V 3 bases and J 0 bases, with 8 bases left between them. The CDR3 consists of 14 residues. Germline V gene sequence: CDR1 DFQATT, CDR2 SNEGSKA (reference sequence). DNA of the CDR3: TGCAGTGCTAGCGGGACGACGAACACCGGGGAGCTGTTTTTT. Translation: CSASGTTNTGELFF.

V usage is TRBV11-2 and J usage is TRBJ2-3; perhaps TRBD1 as D (5 bases). Germline V CDR1 and CDR2: SGHAT, FQNNGV. The CDR3 runs 12 residues. The V end lost 5 bases, the J end lost 7 bases, and 10 bases lay between the germline ends. The CDR3 reads CASSPRTNTQYF. The CDR3 DNA sequence: TGTGCCAGCAGCCCACGGACAAATACGCAGTATTTT. Using reference TRBV11-2 and TRBJ2-3 for the parts outside the CDR3, the full variable domain is EAGVAQSPRYKIIEKRQSVAFWCNPISGHATLYWYQQILGQGPKLLIQFQNNGVVDDSQLPKDRFSAERLKGVDSTLKIQPAKLEDSAVYLCASSPRTNTQYFGPGTRLTVL.

This clonotype was detected only a few times. This rearrangement joins TRBV5-1 to TRBJ2-3, with 8 bases lining up with TRBD1. The germline gives CDR1 SGHRS, CDR2 YFSETQ. V lost 3 bases and J lost 0; bases outside the gene matches: 9. This CDR3 contains 17 residues. The CDR3 DNA is TGCGCCAGCAGCTCAGGGGGGACAGGCGGTAGCACAGATACGCAGTATTTT. Its translation: CASSSGGTGGSTDTQYF.

Many counts were recorded for this clonotype. The V call is TRBV20-1, the J call TRBJ2-3; D perhaps matches TRBD2 (5 bases). The CDR3 runs to 15 residues. V lost 1 base, J lost 3 bases, and 14 bases lay in between. CDR1 is DFQATT and CDR2 is SNEGSKA in the germline V gene (reference sequence). CDR3 nucleotide sequence: TGCAGTGCTAGAGCAGAGGGAGTTTTTACAGATACGCAGTATTTT. As protein: CSARAEGVFTDTQYF.

Ten or more counts support this clonotype. The chain carries TRBV12-3 or TRBV12-4 and TRBJ2-3; 9 positions match TRBD2. With 6 bases clipped from V and 8 bases from J, the junction kept 12 bases outside the gene matches. The CDR3 length is 15 residues. CDR3 DNA sequence: TGTGCCAGCAGCTCCCTGAGCGGGGGGCAGGGTACGCAGTATTTT. Translation gives CASSSLSGGQGTQYF.

This clonotype was recorded many times. The chain couples TRBV6-1 to TRBJ2-2; D gene ambiguous. Germline values: CDR1 MNHNS, CDR2 SASEGT. Deletions cut 5 bases from V and 0 bases from J, with 10 bases between. The CDR3 spans 15 residues. CDR3 loop: CASSPATSNTGELFF. The CDR3 DNA sequence: TGTGCCAGCAGTCCAGCGACATCGAACACCGGGGAGCTGTTTTTT.

This clonotype was detected a few times. This chain links TRBV5-1 with TRBJ2-2; D gene unclear. V was pared by 3 bases and J by 8 bases, with 14 bases between. Per the germline V gene, CDR1 is SGHRS and CDR2 is YFSETQ. The CDR3 is 14 amino acids. The DNA for the CDR3 is TGCGCCAGCAGCTCAGGCATCCACCAAGGGGAGCTGTTTTTT. Amino acids: CASSSGIHQGELFF.

In this sample, this clonotype turned up a few times. J is TRBJ2-7 and V is TRBV27; TRBD1 is a possible D gene (6 bases). Germline lookup yields CDR1 MNHEY and CDR2 SMNVEV (reference sequence). The CDR3 runs 16 residues. V lost 1 base, J lost 2 bases, and 15 bases lay in between. CDR3 protein: CASSLFSGTFPYEQYF. The CDR3 DNA is TGTGCCAGCAGTTTATTCTCCGGGACATTCCCCTACGAGCAGTACTTC.

This clonotype occurred many times. The gene calls are TRBV29-1 and TRBJ2-7; 8 bases map to TRBD1. The length of the CDR3 is 14 residues. V dropped 7 bases and J dropped 2; count of bases not matched to a gene: 10. In germline, CDR1 is SQVTM, CDR2 ANQGSEA. CDR3 DNA: TGCAGCGGGCTCGGGCAGGGGGCTGCCTACGAGCAGTACTTC. Translating it yields CSGLGQGAAYEQYF.

In this sample, this clonotype turned up many times. The chain is built from TRBV30 and TRBJ1-2; D may be TRBD1 (5 bases). The germline V and J ends were trimmed by 0 bases and 6 bases, with 8 bases remaining between them. This CDR3 is built from 12 residues. CDR1 is GTSNPN, CDR2 SVGIG, per germline (reference sequence). The CDR3 sequence: CAWSVAGDGYTF. The DNA of the CDR3 is TGTGCCTGGAGTGTAGCGGGGGATGGCTACACCTTC.

This clonotype was found many times. V is TRBV12-3 or TRBV12-4 and J is TRBJ2-1, with D uncertain. The V gene lost 5 bases and the J gene lost 9 bases, with 14 bases spanning the gap. The CDR3 runs 13 residues. This CDR3 is CASSRSTDGEQFF. As DNA, the CDR3 is TGTGCCAGCAGTCGGAGCACAGATGGTGAGCAGTTCTTC.

This clonotype showed up many times. The chain links TRBV6-5 to TRBJ2-3; weak D call: TRBD1 (6 bases). CDR1 MNHEY and CDR2 SVGAGI come from the germline V gene. The CDR3 extends over 13 amino acids. V shed 4 bases and J shed 4 bases, with 9 bases lying between them. The CDR3 bases are TGTGCCAGCAGTTTACAGGGTCCAGATACGCAGTATTTT. Protein product: CASSLQGPDTQYF.

As to this clonotype: Just one base apart from a much larger clone, this may be a read error. V is TRBV12-3 or TRBV12-4 and J is TRBJ1-2; D remains ambiguous. The CDR3 is 12 amino acids. V was cut by 6 bases and J by 8 bases, with 13 bases left in between. CDR3 residues: CASSPPGRGYTF. CDR3 DNA sequence: TGTGCCAGCAGCCCACCGGGTAGGGGCTACACCTTC.

To note about this clonotype: A read error is possible here, since a much larger clone lies one base away. V usage is TRBV4-3 and J usage is TRBJ2-6; a weak D match, TRBD1 (6 bases). CDR3 size: 16 residues. The germline V gene has CDR1 LGHNA and CDR2 YSLEER. Here the CDR3 reads CASSQEGGTGANGLTF. The DNA of the CDR3 is TGCGCCAGCAGCCAAGAAGGGGGAACTGGGGCCAACGGCCTGACTTTC.

Many counts were recorded for this clonotype. The chain combines TRBV24-1 with TRBJ2-1; 9 bases are a match to TRBD2. V was clipped by 7 bases and J by 1 base; unmatched bases: 7. The germline V gene encodes CDR1 KGHDR and CDR2 SFDVKD. The CDR3 extends over 16 amino acids. The CDR3 region has the DNA TGTGCCACCAGCTATAGCGGGAGAATATCCTACAATGAGCAGTTCTTC. Translation gives CATSYSGRISYNEQFF.